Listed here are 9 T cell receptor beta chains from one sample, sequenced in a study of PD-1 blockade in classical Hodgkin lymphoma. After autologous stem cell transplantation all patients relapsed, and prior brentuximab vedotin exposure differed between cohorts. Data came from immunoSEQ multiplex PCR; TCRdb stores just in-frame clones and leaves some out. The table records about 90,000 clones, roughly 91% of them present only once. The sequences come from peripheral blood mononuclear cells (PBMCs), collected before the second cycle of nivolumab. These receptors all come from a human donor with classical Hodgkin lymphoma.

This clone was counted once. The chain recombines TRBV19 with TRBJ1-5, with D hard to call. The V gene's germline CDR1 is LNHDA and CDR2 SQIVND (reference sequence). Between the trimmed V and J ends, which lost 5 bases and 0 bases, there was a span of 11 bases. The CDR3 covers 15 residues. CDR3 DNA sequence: TGTGCCAGTAGTTTCCCAGGAACTAGCAATCAGCCCCAGCATTTT. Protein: CASSFPGTSNQPQHF.

CDR3 DNA sequence: TGTGCCAGCAGTTACTCTTTGCTTTTTGCCGGGGAGCTGTTTTTT. Encoded protein: CASSYSLLFAGELFF. The V call is TRBV6-5, the J call TRBJ2-2, with D uncertain. Trimming cost V 0 bases and J 6 bases, with 11 bases left between them. The CDR3 spans 15 residues. Germline CDR1 MNHEY, CDR2 SVGAGI.

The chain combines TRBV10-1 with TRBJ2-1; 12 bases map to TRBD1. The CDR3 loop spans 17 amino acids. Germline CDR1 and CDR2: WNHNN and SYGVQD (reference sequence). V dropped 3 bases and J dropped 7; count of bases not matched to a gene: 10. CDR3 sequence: CASSEVLGTGGENEQFF. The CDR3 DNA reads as TGCGCCAGCAGTGAAGTCTTGGGGACAGGGGGCGAGAATGAGCAGTTCTTC.

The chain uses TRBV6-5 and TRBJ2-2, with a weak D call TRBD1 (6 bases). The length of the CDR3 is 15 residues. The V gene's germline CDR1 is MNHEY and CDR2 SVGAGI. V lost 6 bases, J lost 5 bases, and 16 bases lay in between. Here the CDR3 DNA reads TGTGCCAGCAGCCCCGGGACATTGGGAACCGGGGAGCTGTTTTTT. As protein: CASSPGTLGTGELFF.

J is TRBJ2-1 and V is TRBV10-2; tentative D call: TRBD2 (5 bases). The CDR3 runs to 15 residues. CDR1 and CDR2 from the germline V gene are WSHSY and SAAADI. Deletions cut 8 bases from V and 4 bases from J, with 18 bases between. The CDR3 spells CASGVRSGRYNEQFF. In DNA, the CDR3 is TGCGCCAGCGGCGTAAGGAGCGGAAGATACAATGAGCAGTTCTTC.

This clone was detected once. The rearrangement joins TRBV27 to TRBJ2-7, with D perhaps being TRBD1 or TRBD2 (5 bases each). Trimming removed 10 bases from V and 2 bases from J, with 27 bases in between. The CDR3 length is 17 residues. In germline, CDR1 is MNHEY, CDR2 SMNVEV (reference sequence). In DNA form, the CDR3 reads TGTGCCACCCCAGGTCCCGATCTCGGGGACGGCACCTACGAGCAGTACTTC. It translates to CATPGPDLGDGTYEQYF.

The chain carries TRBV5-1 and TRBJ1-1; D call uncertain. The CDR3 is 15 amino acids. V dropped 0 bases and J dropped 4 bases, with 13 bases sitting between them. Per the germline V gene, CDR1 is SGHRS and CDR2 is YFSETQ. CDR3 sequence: CASSLAGLAITEAFF. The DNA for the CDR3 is TGCGCCAGCAGCTTGGCCGGCCTCGCCATCACTGAAGCTTTCTTT. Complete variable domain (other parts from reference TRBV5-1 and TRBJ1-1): KAGVTQTPRYLIKTRGQQVTLSCSPISGHRSVSWYQQTPGQGLQFLFEYFSETQRNKGNFPGRFSGRQFSNSRSEMNVSTLELGDSALYLCASSLAGLAITEAFFGQGTRLTVV.

The CDR3 protein is CASSSRANYGYTF. DNA of the CDR3: TGCGCCAGCAGCTCCAGAGCTAACTATGGCTACACCTTC. The chain employs TRBV5-1 and TRBJ1-2; D is unresolved. V dropped 3 bases and J dropped 0 bases, with 6 bases sitting between them. Per the germline V gene, CDR1 is SGHRS and CDR2 is YFSETQ. The length of the CDR3 is 13 residues.

CDR3 region: CASSPGTGGGEQYF. CDR3 DNA sequence: TGTGCCAGCAGCCCCGGGACAGGGGGGGGCGAGCAGTACTTC. This chain uses TRBV5-6 with TRBJ2-7, with TRBD1 matching 11 bases. V lost 4 bases to trimming and J lost 6 bases; unmatched junction nucleotides: 6. Germline V CDR1 and CDR2: SGHDT, YYEEEE. The CDR3 length is 14 residues.